A single sample is the source of the 32 T cell receptor beta chains below, sequenced in a study of shared clonotypes between healthy human individuals. Data came from immunoSEQ multiplex PCR; TCRdb stores just in-frame clones and leaves some out. The sample yields around 2.5 million clones, 93% seen once. Sequenced sample: naive CD4+ T cells from PBMCs. This sample's subset: CD45RA+ positively selected. Receptors were obtained from a man younger than 35 in good health. Some clones in this sample may be carry-over from other donors' samples.

V usage is TRBV27 and J usage is TRBJ1-1; no clear D. The germline V and J ends were trimmed by 7 bases and 1 base, with 16 bases remaining between them. The CDR3 runs to 15 residues. Germline loops: CDR1 MNHEY, CDR2 SMNVEV (reference sequence). This CDR3 is CASTAVGEANTEAFF. The CDR3 DNA follows: TGTGCCAGCACGGCAGTTGGGGAGGCGAACACTGAAGCTTTCTTT.

This chain connects TRBV11-2 to TRBJ1-3, with TRBD1 identical over 7 bases. After removal of 5 bases from V and 0 bases from J, the junction contained 4 bases not matched to a gene. Germline CDR1 reads SGHAT; CDR2 reads FQNNGV. The CDR3 has 15 amino acids. In DNA form, the CDR3 reads TGTGCCAGCAGCCACCGGGACAGCTCTGGAAACACCATATATTTT. This sequence encodes CASSHRDSSGNTIYF.

The chain combines TRBV19 with TRBJ2-1, with D uncertain. Between the trimmed V and J ends, which lost 11 bases and 1 base, there was a span of 18 bases. Germline values: CDR1 LNHDA, CDR2 SQIVND (reference sequence). The CDR3 sequence is 15 residues long. CDR3 loop: CAHPLKLISYNEQFF. In nucleotides, the CDR3 is TGTGCCCATCCCCTTAAATTAATTTCCTACAATGAGCAGTTCTTC.

This clone was counted a single time. The chain has TRBV9 and TRBJ2-3; TRBD2 matches 13 bases. CDR1 and CDR2 (germline): SGDLS, YYNGEE. V shed 0 bases and J 5 bases; nucleotides not matched to a gene: 6. This CDR3 has 17 amino acids. CDR3 sequence (DNA): TGTGCCAGCAGCGTAGAACTAGCGGGAGGGCCGGAAGATACGCAGTATTTT. This gives the protein CASSVELAGGPEDTQYF.

This chain connects TRBV7-3 to TRBJ2-5; the match to TRBD1 covers 8 bases. The CDR3 sequence is 14 residues long. Germline trimming cut 2 bases from V and 5 bases from J; bases unmatched to any gene: 4. The germline V gene has CDR1 SGHTA and CDR2 FQGTGA. In nucleotides, the CDR3 is TGTGCCAGCAGCTTACAGGGGGCGCGGGAGACCCAGTACTTC. It codes for CASSLQGARETQYF.

This chain uses TRBV29-1 with TRBJ1-1; perhaps TRBD1 as D (5 bases). CDR1 is SQVTM, CDR2 ANQGSEA, per germline. CDR3 length: 14 amino acids. The CDR3 spells CGGQRALTGTEAFF. Written as DNA, the CDR3 is TGCGGGGGTCAGAGGGCTCTCACAGGAACCGAAGCTTTCTTT.

The chain combines TRBV6-1 with TRBJ2-7; no clear D. This CDR3 spans 14 amino acids. V lost 0 bases and J 8 bases, leaving 14 bases between the germline ends. From germline, CDR1 is MNHNS and CDR2 SASEGT. The CDR3 reads CASSEAEARRKQYF. CDR3 coding DNA: TGTGCCAGCAGTGAAGCGGAAGCCCGCCGAAAGCAGTACTTC.

The V and J genes are TRBV14 and TRBJ2-1; 7 nucleotides line up with TRBD2. The V gene's germline CDR1 is SGHDN and CDR2 FVKESK. Unmatched junction bases numbered 3, after V lost 0 bases and J lost 4 bases. The CDR3 spans 15 residues. The CDR3 sequence is CASSQDWGGYNEQFF. CDR3 nucleotides: TGTGCCAGCAGCCAAGATTGGGGAGGGTACAATGAGCAGTTCTTC.

For the CDR3, the DNA is TGTGCCAGCAGCTTATCCCCGTATAATGAGCAGTTCTTC. Translation gives CASSLSPYNEQFF. V gene TRBV7-2 combines with J gene TRBJ2-1; D is ambiguous. Germline loops: CDR1 SGHTA, CDR2 FQGNSA. The CDR3 is made up of 13 amino acids. Trimming took off 2 bases at V and 7 bases at J, with 9 bases between the two ends.

This chain connects TRBV27 to TRBJ2-7, with 7 bases aligning to TRBD1. The CDR3 covers 15 residues. V shed 6 bases, J shed 1 base, and the junction held 9 bases outside the gene matches. Germline values: CDR1 MNHEY, CDR2 SMNVEV (reference sequence). As DNA, the CDR3 is TGTGCCAGCAGCCAAACTGGGACAGTGTCCTACGAGCAGTACTTC. It encodes CASSQTGTVSYEQYF.

This CDR3 is CASSEQGGTDTQYF. The CDR3 DNA reads TGTGCCAGCAGCGAGCAGGGCGGCACAGATACGCAGTATTTT. The chain carries TRBV9 and TRBJ2-3; D perhaps matches TRBD1 (5 bases). Between the trimmed V and J ends, which lost 3 bases and 1 base, there was a span of 9 bases. This CDR3 spans 14 amino acids. CDR1 and CDR2 (germline): SGDLS, YYNGEE.

The rearrangement links TRBV27 to TRBJ2-7; 8 nucleotides match TRBD1. The CDR3 loop spans 16 amino acids. The J segment lost 1 base and the V segment lost 0 bases, leaving 5 bases of the junction unmatched. Germline values: CDR1 MNHEY, CDR2 SMNVEV (reference sequence). The CDR3 DNA is TGTGCCAGCAGTTTATCTCCAGGGGGCGGGTCCTACGAGCAGTACTTC. Protein product: CASSLSPGGGSYEQYF.

The J gene is TRBJ2-4, the V gene TRBV5-1; the D gene is possibly TRBD1 (6 bases). V lost 2 bases and J lost 4, with 10 bases in between. The CDR3 has 14 amino acids. Per the germline V gene, CDR1 is SGHRS and CDR2 is YFSETQ. This CDR3 is CASSLGDTKNIQYF. The CDR3 coding sequence is TGCGCCAGCAGCTTAGGGGACACTAAAAACATTCAGTACTTC.

The chain recombines TRBV5-4 with TRBJ2-5, with 11 bases aligning to TRBD2. With 5 bases clipped from V and 5 bases from J, the junction kept 14 bases outside the gene matches. Germline V CDR1 and CDR2: SGHNT, YYREEE (reference sequence). CDR3 length: 17 residues. The CDR3 bases are TGTGCCAGCAGTTGGGCTAGCGGGAGGCCGGGGAGGGAGACCCAGTACTTC. This gives the protein CASSWASGRPGRETQYF.

The chain uses TRBV28 and TRBJ1-6; possibly TRBD1 for D (5 bases). Trimming removed 4 bases from V and 7 bases from J, with 17 bases in between. Germline-derived CDR1 and CDR2 are MDHEN and SYDVKM. This CDR3 contains 16 residues. The CDR3, as DNA: TGTGCCAGCAGTTCCATAGGCCAGGGCCAAAATTCACCCCTCCACTTT. This gives the protein CASSSIGQGQNSPLHF.

CDR3 coding DNA: TGTGCCAGCAGCCCCGTGAGAAGCACAGATACGCAGTATTTT. This encodes CASSPVRSTDTQYF. The rearrangement uses TRBV11-1 and TRBJ2-3, with D unclear. V gave up 5 bases and J gave up 0 bases, with 9 bases separating them. Germline CDR1 is SGHAT and CDR2 is FQDESV (reference sequence). The CDR3 is 14 amino acids.

The V gene is TRBV7-9, the J gene TRBJ2-3, with 12 positions matching TRBD2. CDR1 and CDR2 from the germline V gene are SEHNR and FQNEAQ (reference sequence). The CDR3 is 18 residues long. V dropped 5 bases and J dropped 2; count of bases not matched to a gene: 11. The CDR3 loop is CASSGTPGLAGITDTQYF. In DNA, the CDR3 is TGTGCCAGCAGCGGAACTCCGGGACTAGCGGGCATCACAGATACGCAGTATTTT.

This chain uses TRBV9 with TRBJ2-3; D might be TRBD2 (6 bases). V gave up 4 bases and J gave up 0 bases, with 9 bases separating them. The CDR3 consists of 14 residues. Germline CDR1 is SGDLS and CDR2 is YYNGEE. The CDR3 protein is CASSSSASTDTQYF. The CDR3, as DNA: TGTGCCAGCAGCTCTAGCGCCAGCACAGATACGCAGTATTTT.

This clone was counted a few times. The chain combines TRBV28 with TRBJ1-2; D remains ambiguous. Trimming pared 6 bases from V and 8 bases from J, leaving 22 bases between. Germline values: CDR1 MDHEN, CDR2 SYDVKM. The CDR3 covers 15 residues. CDR3 sequence: CASSVGLGHKYGYTF. The CDR3 DNA reads TGTGCCAGCAGCGTCGGCTTAGGGCATAAGTACGGCTACACCTTC.

The rearrangement links TRBV5-4 to TRBJ2-7; the match to TRBD1 covers 8 bases. After removal of 4 bases from V and 1 base from J, the junction contained 13 bases not matched to a gene. The CDR3 sequence is 17 residues long. Germline loops: CDR1 SGHNT, CDR2 YYREEE (reference sequence). CDR3 amino acids: CASSLPGGTGRSYEQYF. The DNA for the CDR3 is TGTGCCAGCAGCCTGCCCGGCGGGACAGGACGTTCCTACGAGCAGTACTTC.

The chain carries TRBV18 and TRBJ2-4; 9 nucleotides agree with TRBD1. Trimming took 4 bases from V and 3 from J; bases not matched to a gene: 4. The germline V gene encodes CDR1 KGHSH and CDR2 LQKENI. CDR3 length: 15 residues. Written as DNA, the CDR3 is TGTGCCAGCTCACGGGGACAGGGTGGCAAAAACATTCAGTACTTC. Translated, it gives CASSRGQGGKNIQYF.

The chain recombines TRBV7-9 with TRBJ1-4; no reliable D call. The CDR3 runs 14 residues. The ends were cut back, 5 bases at V and 8 bases at J, with 15 bases in the middle. Germline V CDR1 and CDR2: SEHNR, FQNEAQ (reference sequence). The CDR3 loop is CASSLLGRAEKLFF. CDR3 in DNA: TGTGCCAGCAGCCTATTGGGTAGGGCGGAAAAACTGTTTTTT.

This clone was seen once. J is TRBJ1-2 and V is TRBV7-2, with 7 bases fitting TRBD1. With V trimmed by 5 bases and J by 2 bases, 11 bases remained unmatched. In germline, CDR1 is SGHTA, CDR2 FQGNSA. The CDR3 contains 16 residues. This chain's CDR3 is CASSKSTGFPNYGYTF. CDR3 nucleotides: TGTGCCAGCAGCAAGTCGACAGGGTTCCCAAACTATGGCTACACCTTC.

This rearrangement joins TRBV5-4 to TRBJ2-7; no clear D gene. V was trimmed by 4 bases and J by 4 bases, leaving 24 bases between them. The CDR3 spans 17 residues. Looked up from germline, CDR1 is SGHNT and CDR2 is YYREEE (reference sequence). In nucleotides, the CDR3 is TGTGCCAGCAGCCCAAGGGCTATTTTTACCGAAAATTACGAGCAGTACTTC. Its translation: CASSPRAIFTENYEQYF. Full variable domain (rest looked up from reference TRBV5-4 and TRBJ2-7): ETGVTQSPTHLIKTRGQQVTLRCSSQSGHNTVSWYQQALGQGPQFIFQYYREEENGRGNFPPRFSGLQFPNYSSELNVNALELDDSALYLCASSPRAIFTENYEQYFGPGTRLTVT.

The rearrangement links TRBV10-3 to TRBJ1-2; D is unclear. The V gene lost 8 bases and the J gene lost 2 bases, with 9 bases spanning the gap. Germline lookup yields CDR1 ENHRY and CDR2 SYGVKD. CDR3 size: 12 residues. CDR3 sequence: CAISQNNYGYTF. The CDR3 nucleotides read TGTGCCATCTCACAGAACAACTATGGCTACACCTTC.

V and J are TRBV10-3 and TRBJ2-7; 7 bases line up with TRBD2. Germline CDR1 is ENHRY and CDR2 is SYGVKD. The CDR3 is made up of 15 amino acids. V trimming: 2 bases; J trimming: 8 bases; junction bases outside the gene matches: 12. CDR3: CAISEAGVAGGKQYF. The DNA of the CDR3 is TGTGCCATCAGTGAGGCGGGGGTAGCGGGTGGCAAGCAGTACTTC.

The V and J genes are TRBV19 and TRBJ2-5; TRBD2 aligns across 11 bases. V lost 1 base, J lost 2 bases, and 9 bases stayed unmatched. This CDR3 region has 18 residues. CDR1 and CDR2 from the germline V gene are LNHDA and SQIVND (reference sequence). The DNA for the CDR3 is TGTGCCAGTAGTATAGGAGGACTAGCGGGCGGCGAACAAGAGACCCAGTACTTC. Amino acids: CASSIGGLAGGEQETQYF.

CDR3: CASSPTSAAYEQYF. For the CDR3, the DNA is TGCGCCAGCAGCCCGACTAGCGCCGCCTACGAGCAGTACTTC. This rearrangement joins TRBV5-1 to TRBJ2-7; TRBD2 agrees at 8 bases. This CDR3 is 14 amino acids long. The V segment lost 4 bases and the J segment 2 bases; nucleotides outside the gene matches: 5. The germline CDR1 and CDR2 sequences are SGHRS and YFSETQ.

This chain links TRBV28 with TRBJ1-2; a weak D match, TRBD1 (5 bases). Per the germline V gene, CDR1 is MDHEN and CDR2 is SYDVKM. The CDR3 runs to 13 residues. The germline V and J ends were trimmed by 2 bases and 6 bases, with 10 bases remaining between them. The CDR3 sequence: CASSLHTRDGYTF. In nucleotides, the CDR3 is TGTGCCAGCAGTTTACACACCAGGGATGGCTACACCTTC.

Only a few counts were recorded for this clone. The V call is TRBV5-1, the J call TRBJ2-4; tentative D call: TRBD2 (7 bases). Germline lookup yields CDR1 SGHRS and CDR2 YFSETQ. The CDR3 totals 18 residues. Trimming removed 5 bases from V and 0 bases from J, with 21 bases in between. In DNA, the CDR3 is TGCGCCAGCAGTCGGGGGGCACAGTGGGATTTAGCCAAAAACATTCAGTACTTC. It yields the protein CASSRGAQWDLAKNIQYF.

The V gene is TRBV2, the J gene TRBJ1-2, with D unresolved. From germline, CDR1 is SNHLY and CDR2 FYNNEI. CDR3 size: 12 residues. V was trimmed by 7 bases and J by 4 bases, leaving 10 bases between them. CDR3 nucleotide sequence: TGTGCCAGCACAGAGACCCTCTATGGCTACACCTTC. This translates into CASTETLYGYTF. The full variable domain, in which reference TRBV2 and TRBJ1-2 provide the parts outside the CDR3, is EPEVTQTPSHQVTQMGQEVILRCVPISNHLYFYWYRQILGQKVEFLVSFYNNEISEKSEIFDDQFSVERPDGSNFTLKIRSTKLEDSAMYFCASTETLYGYTFGSGTRLTVV.

The rearrangement joins TRBV5-1 to TRBJ2-1, with 7 nucleotides matching TRBD2. CDR1 and CDR2 from the germline V gene are SGHRS and YFSETQ. The CDR3 extends over 13 amino acids. The V segment lost 4 bases and the J segment 4 bases; nucleotides outside the gene matches: 2. The CDR3 coding sequence is TGCGCCAGCAGCGCTAGCGGATACAATGAGCAGTTCTTC. It codes for CASSASGYNEQFF.